This T cell receptor beta chain comes out of a study of shared clonotypes between healthy human individuals. The naive CD8 population came from CD45RO-negative cells selected for CCR7, without terminally differentiated effector memory CD45RA+ cells. This table comes from immunoSEQ multiplex PCR, and its TCRdb copy is limited to in-frame clones, with some not included. This sample has approximately 840,000 clones, with 95% to 97% found just once. The CDR3 has 15 residues. From germline, CDR1 is SGHVS and CDR2 FNYEAQ. Trimming removed 1 base at V and 0 bases at J, with 10 bases between. This clone has a single count.

Sequenced input: naive CD8+ T cells sorted from blood. The origin of this receptor is a man aged 25 to 40 in good health. The V gene is TRBV7-6, the J gene TRBJ2-7; D remains unclear. CDR3 coding DNA: TGTGCCAGCAGCTTAGAACAAAAAAGCTCCTACGAGCAGTACTTC. Protein: CASSLEQKSSYEQYF.